The source of this TCR beta chain is a study of shared clonotypes between healthy human individuals. General study results and limits: Relative to memory subsets, naive subsets generally showed larger estimated richness.

There are 16 residues in the CDR3. From germline, CDR1 is LNHDA and CDR2 SQIVND (reference sequence). The ends lost 5 bases at V and 6 bases at J; junction bases unmatched: 11. Naive CD8 populations comprised CD45RO-negative cells positively selected for CCR7, excluding terminally differentiated effector memory CD45RA+ cells. The donor population consisted of healthy HIV-negative adults with no recent acute infections or vaccinations. Concerning this clone: Its antigen is currently unknown.

Authors' analysis steps: Filtering differed, since immunoSEQ gave only junction sequences and no quality scores. Here immunoSEQ multiplex PCR was the method, and the copy in TCRdb shows in-frame clones only, minus some. The DNA gave D and trimming, while V, J and clone size come from that table. Of around 1.9 million clones listed, about 92% are singletons. This TCR derives from a man in his late teens or twenties in good health. Some clones in this sample may be carry-over from other donors' samples. Sequenced: naive CD8+ T cells from PBMCs. The V gene is TRBV19, the J gene TRBJ2-2, with 8 bases matching TRBD2. The CDR3 region is CASSLGGGGLAGELFF. CDR3 bases: TGTGCCAGTAGTCTCGGAGGCGGGGGGCTGGCCGGGGAGCTGTTTTTT.